A selection of T cell receptor beta chains follows, all from one sample in a study of blood T cell repertoires in COVID-19. Assay: immunoSEQ multiplex PCR; the TCRdb copy retains only in-frame clones and omits some. Of 42,000 or so clones in the sample, about 88% were seen once. Sequencing was carried out using peripheral blood. The source of these receptors is a human donor in a cohort sampled during active COVID-19. Each CDR3 is given with its conserved first and last residue. The order of the fields is clone size, J gene, V gene, CDR3 protein. A row's size may be missing; if present it is once, few, many or a size class.

size: NA; J: TRBJ2-7; V: TRBV2; CDR3: CASSGGTSASYEQYF
size: NA; J: TRBJ2-5; V: TRBV10-1; CDR3: CASSEAAGQGRETQYF
size: NA; J: TRBJ2-6; V: TRBV5-1; CDR3: CASTLSPGGSGANVLTF
size: few; J: TRBJ2-3; V: TRBV19; CDR3: CASSMTGGALDTQYF
size: NA; J: TRBJ2-7; V: TRBV5-5; CDR3: CASSSDRGRGYEQYF
size: once; J: TRBJ1-1; V: TRBV5-6; CDR3: CASRWVEGTEAFF
size: NA; J: TRBJ2-3; V: TRBV9; CDR3: CASSVGESTDTQYF
size: NA; J: TRBJ2-5; V: TRBV7-2; CDR3: CASSFQGAGETQYF
size: NA; J: TRBJ2-1; V: TRBV6-5; CDR3: CASRATSGGNGEQFF
size: NA; J: TRBJ1-6; V: TRBV2; CDR3: CASSPQSNSPLHF
size: NA; J: TRBJ2-2; V: TRBV29-1; CDR3: CSQPPPTGDTNTGELFF
size: NA; J: TRBJ2-3; V: TRBV9; CDR3: CASRGSGGDTQYF
size: NA; J: TRBJ1-5; V: TRBV10-3; CDR3: CAISTQGNQPQHF
size: NA; J: TRBJ2-1; V: TRBV6-5; CDR3: CASRVRGVSYNEQFF
size: few; J: TRBJ1-1; V: TRBV7-9; CDR3: CASSLRGDTEAFF
size: NA; J: TRBJ2-5; V: TRBV7-8; CDR3: CAGSGGAAETQYF
size: NA; J: TRBJ2-1; V: TRBV5-1; CDR3: CASISGLAAYNEQFF
size: NA; J: TRBJ2-7; V: TRBV7-8; CDR3: CASSLGQGAFYEQYF
size: NA; J: TRBJ2-3; V: TRBV4-2; CDR3: CASSQVKASGGADTQYF
size: NA; J: TRBJ2-2; V: TRBV25-1; CDR3: CASSESGQGVAGELFF
size: NA; J: TRBJ1-4; V: TRBV7-8; CDR3: CASSLGTGEKLFF
size: NA; J: TRBJ1-6; V: TRBV10-3; CDR3: CAISTGSGNSPLHF
size: few; J: TRBJ1-4; V: TRBV4-2; CDR3: CASSPQTGGGEKLFF
size: few; J: TRBJ1-2; V: TRBV7-2; CDR3: CASSFNYGYTF
size: NA; J: TRBJ2-6; V: TRBV5-1; CDR3: CASSLYGVPNSGANVLTF
size: NA; J: TRBJ2-3; V: TRBV4-1; CDR3: CASSQDRGGGIDTQYF
size: NA; J: TRBJ2-7; V: TRBV11-2; CDR3: CASSLPGGHEQYF
size: NA; J: TRBJ2-1; V: TRBV18; CDR3: CASSQMGLYNEQFF
size: NA; J: TRBJ1-1; V: TRBV30; CDR3: CAWSETGRTEAFF
size: NA; J: TRBJ1-3; V: TRBV21-1; CDR3: CASHLGVGSGNTIYF
size: NA; J: TRBJ2-7; V: TRBV2; CDR3: CASQVSLAVYEQYF
size: NA; J: TRBJ2-7; V: TRBV18; CDR3: CASSPFGTSGRNEQYF
size: NA; J: TRBJ2-7; V: TRBV29-1; CDR3: CSVEQGAAEQYF
size: NA; J: TRBJ1-2; V: TRBV5-5; CDR3: CASSPTGRGNGYTF
size: NA; J: TRBJ1-5; V: TRBV7-2; CDR3: CASSFMGAANQPQHF
size: NA; J: TRBJ2-2; V: TRBV30; CDR3: CAWSVLTGTGAVTGELFF
size: NA; J: TRBJ2-3; V: TRBV18; CDR3: CASSPAVNTDTQYF
size: NA; J: TRBJ1-4; V: TRBV6-5; CDR3: CASSPGLYDNEKLFF
size: NA; J: TRBJ1-1; V: TRBV27; CDR3: CASRSIRGPNTEAFF
size: NA; J: TRBJ2-3; V: TRBV5-8; CDR3: CASSLPGVTTDTQYF
size: NA; J: TRBJ2-7; V: TRBV27; CDR3: CASSPGGNTYEQYF